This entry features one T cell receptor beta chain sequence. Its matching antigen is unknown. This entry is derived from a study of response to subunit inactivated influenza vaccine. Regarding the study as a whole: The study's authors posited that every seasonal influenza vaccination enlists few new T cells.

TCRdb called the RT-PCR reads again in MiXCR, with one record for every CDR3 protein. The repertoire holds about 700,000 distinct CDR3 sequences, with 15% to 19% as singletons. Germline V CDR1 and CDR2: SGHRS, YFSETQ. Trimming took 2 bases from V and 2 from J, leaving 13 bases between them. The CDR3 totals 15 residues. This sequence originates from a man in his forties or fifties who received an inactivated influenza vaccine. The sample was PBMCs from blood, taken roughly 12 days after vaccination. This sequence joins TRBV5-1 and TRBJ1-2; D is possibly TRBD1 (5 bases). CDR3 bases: TGCGCCAGCAGCTTCCAACAGGACGGGAACTATGGCTACACCTTC. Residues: CASSFQQDGNYGYTF.